Detailed here is one TCR beta chain. No antigen is known for it. V lost 1 base to trimming and J lost 6 bases, with 17 bases between them. CDR3 size: 16 residues. This specimen belongs to a study of identical twins. Whole-study results and caveats: Weaker excess twin sharing was observed in beta out-of-frame sequences.

TCRdb processed the 5' RACE reads anew with MiXCR; each CDR3 protein has one entry. The data show about 720,000 distinct CDR3 sequences, roughly 18% seen once. The sample was also reused in another study, on T cells expressing NK-cell markers.

The sequence derives from a woman between 18 and 29 years old in good health. The J gene is TRBJ2-3, the V gene TRBV12-3 or TRBV12-4; D may be TRBD2 (6 bases). Sequenced: PBMCs. CDR3 coding DNA: TGTGCCAGCAGTTTAGGACTAGTCTCGGACCCTGATACGCAGTATTTT. This encodes CASSLGLVSDPDTQYF.